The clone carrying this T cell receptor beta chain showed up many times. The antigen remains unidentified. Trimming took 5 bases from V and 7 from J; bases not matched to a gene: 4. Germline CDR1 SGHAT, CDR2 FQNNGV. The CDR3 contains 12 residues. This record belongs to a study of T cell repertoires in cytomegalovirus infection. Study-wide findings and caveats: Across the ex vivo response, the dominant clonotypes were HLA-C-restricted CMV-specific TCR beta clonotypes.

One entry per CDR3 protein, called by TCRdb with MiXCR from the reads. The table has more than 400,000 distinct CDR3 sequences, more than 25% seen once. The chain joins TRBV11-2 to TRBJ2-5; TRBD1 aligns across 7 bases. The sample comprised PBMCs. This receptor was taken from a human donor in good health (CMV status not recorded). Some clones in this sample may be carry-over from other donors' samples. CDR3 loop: CASSRDSGTQYF. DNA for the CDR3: TGTGCCAGCAGCAGGGACAGCGGGACCCAGTACTTC.